This is a list of T cell receptor beta chains from one sample in a study of response to subunit inactivated influenza vaccine. TCRdb re-analysed the RT-PCR reads in MiXCR, keeping a single row per CDR3 protein. The sample holds roughly 190,000 distinct CDR3 sequences, approximately 15% seen once. The input for sequencing was CD8+ T cells sorted from PBMCs, taken about 5 days after vaccination. These receptors all stem from a man in his forties or fifties who received an inactivated influenza vaccine. Each CDR3 is given with its conserved first and last residue. Clone size appears in some rows only: once, few, many, or a class for an expanded clone.

CDR3 protein	clone size	V gene	J gene
CASSLGPQYEQYF	few	TRBV7-8	TRBJ2-7
CASSSSFGLAGKQFF	NA	TRBV9	TRBJ2-1
CASSPAQGSDTQYF	few	TRBV4-3	TRBJ2-3
CASSHGGSPRNTF	few	TRBV3-1	TRBJ1-2
CSASRDNNYEQYF	NA	TRBV20-1	TRBJ2-7
CASSQGSIGGNTEAFF	many	TRBV4-2	TRBJ1-1
CASSSYLREASGGYNEQFF	few	TRBV12-3/TRBV12-4	TRBJ2-1
CASSARDRDHNEQFF	few	TRBV7-9	TRBJ2-1
CASSLGDRVLTEAFF	NA	TRBV28	TRBJ1-1
CASSPRDRGSYEQYF	many	TRBV7-6	TRBJ2-7
CASSSRVRVHGELFF	few	TRBV28	TRBJ2-2
CATSDLAGINEQFF	NA	TRBV24-1	TRBJ2-1
CASSLGSLPRGELFF	few	TRBV5-4	TRBJ2-2
CASRSLGEGTYNEQFF	NA	TRBV19	TRBJ2-1
CASSAHRQTHQETQYF	NA	TRBV9	TRBJ2-5
CASSLLATGANVLTF	NA	TRBV28	TRBJ2-6
CSARDGRGEQYF	NA	TRBV20-1	TRBJ2-7
CSARVLQGAAYEQYF	NA	TRBV20-1	TRBJ2-7
CASSQDRADYSNQPQHF	NA	TRBV4-3	TRBJ1-5
CASSVGSSGGNEQYF	NA	TRBV9	TRBJ2-7
CASSQGANYGYTF	NA	TRBV19	TRBJ1-2
CASSPWTGRRTEAFF	NA	TRBV27	TRBJ1-1
CASSQEVDTEAFF	few	TRBV4-3	TRBJ1-1
CASREAGTNYEQYF	NA	TRBV6-2/TRBV6-3	TRBJ2-7
CASSMDQPQHF	NA	TRBV27	TRBJ1-5
CASSLGASGSKNIQYF	few	TRBV11-2	TRBJ2-4
CASTYNPNSGANVLTF	few	TRBV27	TRBJ2-6
CAWRHENTEAFF	NA	TRBV30	TRBJ1-1
CSVELAGDTNNEQFF	many	TRBV29-1	TRBJ2-1
CASSQDWSGSNYNEQFF	few	TRBV4-3	TRBJ2-1
CASSQDAETRRGYEQYF	few	TRBV4-3	TRBJ2-7
CSAYPFTGGNGNTIYF	NA	TRBV20-1	TRBJ1-3
CASGPGTSDYNEQFF	many	TRBV9	TRBJ2-1
CASSWTSGRGETQYF	NA	TRBV6-2/TRBV6-3	TRBJ2-5
CASGAGEQYF	NA	TRBV25-1	TRBJ2-7
CASSKGTVLYEQYF	few	TRBV7-9	TRBJ2-7
CASSFLAGYQETQYF	NA	TRBV27	TRBJ2-5